These T cell receptor beta chains were read from a single sample in a study of blood T cell repertoires in COVID-19. Only in-frame clones appear in the TCRdb table, and some are missing; sequencing was by immunoSEQ multiplex PCR. This repertoire shows over 200,000 clones, roughly 89% found once; its top ten account for about 6%. The sequenced sample was peripheral blood. These receptors were collected from a man between 60 and 75 years old who had recovered from COVID-19. The CDR3 runs from the conserved cysteine through the conserved F or W. Fields, in order: V gene, J gene, CDR3 length, clone size, D gene, CDR3 DNA, CDR3 protein. The D gene is left open where the match is weak. Rows may omit the clone size; those that give it use once, few, many or a size class.

TRBV28	TRBJ2-7	13	-	TRBD1	TGTGCCAGCAGTTTAGGACAGGGGGGCGAGCAGTACTTC	CASSLGQGGEQYF
TRBV2	TRBJ1-2	14	-	TRBD1	TGTGCCAGCAGCAGACAGGGGACGGGCTATGGCTACACCTTC	CASSRQGTGYGYTF
TRBV28	TRBJ1-5	15	-	TRBD1	TGTGCCAGCAGCCCTACCGACAGGGGAAATCAGCCCCAGCATTTT	CASSPTDRGNQPQHF
TRBV27	TRBJ1-4	15	-	-	TGTGCCAGCAGTTCGCGGACAGCTAAGAATGAAAAACTGTTTTTT	CASSSRTAKNEKLFF
TRBV28	TRBJ1-1	15	-	TRBD1	TGTGCCAGCAGTTTACCCGGGACAGGGAACACTGAAGCTTTCTTT	CASSLPGTGNTEAFF
TRBV6-2/TRBV6-3	TRBJ2-2	17	-	TRBD2	TGTGCCAGCAGTCTCGGACTAGCGGAGCTGAACACCGGGGAGCTGTTTTTT	CASSLGLAELNTGELFF
TRBV27	TRBJ1-6	15	-	-	TGTGCCAGCAGTTTATACCCGGGGGTGAGTTCACCCCTCCACTTT	CASSLYPGVSSPLHF
TRBV5-1	TRBJ2-1	15	few	-	TGCGCCAGCAGCCTAATGGGTTCGGGGTACAATGAGCAGTTCTTC	CASSLMGSGYNEQFF
TRBV5-6	TRBJ1-6	17	-	TRBD1	TGTGCCAGCAGCCCGCGACCCGACAGGGGGCGAAATTCACCCCTCCACTTT	CASSPRPDRGRNSPLHF
TRBV11-2	TRBJ1-1	13	-	-	TGTGCCAGCAGCTCTGAAGGAGCGGCTGAAGCTTTCTTT	CASSSEGAAEAFF
TRBV7-3	TRBJ2-7	14	-	TRBD2	TGTGCCAGCAGCTTGGCGGGAGGGCCCTACGAGCAGTACTTC	CASSLAGGPYEQYF
TRBV27	TRBJ2-7	15	-	-	TGTGCCAGCAGTTTAGAAGGGGTGTTGGCTTACGAGCAGTACTTC	CASSLEGVLAYEQYF
TRBV3-1/TRBV3-2	TRBJ2-1	15	-	-	TGTGCCAGCAGCCAGTCTAGGCTCCCCTACAATGAGCAGTTCTTC	CASSQSRLPYNEQFF
TRBV3-1/TRBV3-2	TRBJ1-1	15	few	-	TGTGCCAGCAGCCATACAGGGACCATGAACACTGAAGCTTTCTTT	CASSHTGTMNTEAFF
TRBV4-1	TRBJ1-2	15	-	TRBD1	TGCGCCAGCAGCCACCCGGGACAGAGAAACTATGGCTACACCTTC	CASSHPGQRNYGYTF
TRBV7-9	TRBJ2-3	15	-	-	TGTGCCAGCAGCCCGGGGACTTTTACCACAGATACGCAGTATTTT	CASSPGTFTTDTQYF
TRBV24-1	TRBJ2-3	12	-	-	TGTGCCACCGGGCAGGACACAGATACGCAGTATTTT	CATGQDTDTQYF
TRBV5-1	TRBJ1-5	14	-	-	TGCGCCAGCAGCTTGGAAAGCTTCAATCAGCCCCAGCATTTT	CASSLESFNQPQHF
TRBV30	TRBJ1-4	13	-	-	TGTGCCTGGAGTGGTGGAGCTAATGAAAAACTGTTTTTT	CAWSGGANEKLFF
TRBV9	TRBJ1-2	15	-	TRBD1	TGTGCCAGCAGCGTGAGCTCGGACAGGACGGGGGGCTACACCTTC	CASSVSSDRTGGYTF
TRBV27	TRBJ1-1	13	-	-	TGTGCCAGCAGTTTAACCAGGAACACTGAAGCTTTCTTT	CASSLTRNTEAFF
TRBV2	TRBJ1-6	14	-	-	TGTGCCAGCAGTGAAAAGGGGGATAATTCACCCCTCCACTTT	CASSEKGDNSPLHF
TRBV18	TRBJ1-1	14	-	-	TGTGCCAGCTCACCGTCAGGAAGAGGGACTGAAGCTTTCTTT	CASSPSGRGTEAFF
TRBV7-3	TRBJ1-1	12	-	-	TGTGCCAGCAGCAAATTTGAGTTTGGAGCTTTCTTT	CASSKFEFGAFF
TRBV5-1	TRBJ2-3	17	-	TRBD2	TGCGCCAGCAGCACATGGACTAGCGGGGGTCGCACAGATACGCAGTATTTT	CASSTWTSGGRTDTQYF
TRBV7-8	TRBJ1-5	17	-	TRBD1	TGTGCCAGCAGCTTAAGGGACAGGGGGGATAGCAATCAGCCCCAGCATTTT	CASSLRDRGDSNQPQHF